Reported below is one T cell receptor beta chain. This specimen comes from a study of control samples from healthy donors and cancer patients. This table comes from immunoSEQ multiplex PCR, and its TCRdb copy is limited to in-frame clones, with some not included. The sample has 2,800 or so clones; 94% are singletons. Per the germline V gene, CDR1 is SGHVS and CDR2 is FNYEAQ. The CDR3 extends over 16 amino acids. Trimming cost V 1 base and J 9 bases; bases outside gene matches: 9. This sequence originates from a man aged 65 to 79 with lung cancer. Specimen: PBMCs. This chain uses TRBV7-6 with TRBJ2-2, with TRBD1 matching over 9 bases. The CDR3 reads CASSLESQGAIRELFF. The CDR3 region has the DNA TGTGCCAGCAGCTTAGAATCACAGGGGGCAATCCGGGAGCTGTTTTTT.